These 12 T cell receptor beta chains share one sample of origin, sequenced in a study of T cell responses to AZD1222 COVID-19 vaccine. The table came from immunoSEQ multiplex PCR; TCRdb's copy has only in-frame clones and leaves some out. The table shows about 150,000 clones, with less than 90% occurring only once. Sequenced material: peripheral blood, taken after recovery from COVID-19. These receptors were collected from an adult who had recovered from COVID-19.

The chain employs TRBV4-2 and TRBJ1-3, with D possibly matching TRBD1 (6 bases). Germline loops: CDR1 LGHNA, CDR2 YNFKEQ. V lost 3 bases and J lost 0, with 12 bases in between. The CDR3 totals 16 residues. CDR3 residues: CASSHVGGDSGNTIYF. Written as DNA, the CDR3 is TGTGCCAGCAGCCACGTCGGGGGCGACTCTGGAAACACCATATATTTT.

This chain uses TRBV7-6 with TRBJ2-7; the match to TRBD1 covers 11 bases. Germline V gene lookup returns CDR1 SGHVS and CDR2 FNYEAQ. V gave up 1 base and J gave up 4 bases; unmatched junction bases: 3. This CDR3 has 15 residues. CDR3 in amino acids: CASSLEGTGGYEQYF. In nucleotides, the CDR3 is TGTGCCAGCAGCTTAGAGGGGACAGGGGGATACGAGCAGTACTTC.

The rearrangement uses TRBV5-6 and TRBJ1-2; 9 bases are shared with TRBD1. Germline CDR1 is SGHDT and CDR2 is YYEEEE. The CDR3 covers 16 residues. The V segment lost 4 bases and the J segment 6 bases; nucleotides outside the gene matches: 13. CDR3 protein: CASSPEQGAGVNGYTF. CDR3 nucleotide sequence: TGTGCCAGCAGCCCGGAACAGGGGGCCGGAGTAAATGGCTACACCTTC.

The chain joins TRBV21-1 to TRBJ2-2. TRBV21-1 is flagged as a pseudogene. CDR3 length equals 17 residues. Here the CDR3 reads CASSKERDGRNTGELFF. CDR3 nucleotide sequence: TGTGCCAGCAGCAAAGAAAGGGACGGAAGGAACACCGGGGAGCTGTTTTTT.

This rearrangement joins TRBV28 to TRBJ1-5, with a tentative D call TRBD1 (6 bases). Germline V gives CDR1 MDHEN, CDR2 SYDVKM. This CDR3 is built from 15 residues. V was clipped by 1 base and J by 4 bases, with 11 bases between them. The CDR3 DNA sequence: TGTGCCAGCAGTTTATCAGACAGGCCTAATCAGCCCCAGCATTTT. Translation gives CASSLSDRPNQPQHF. Together with reference TRBV28 and TRBJ1-5, the CDR3 gives the full variable domain: DVKVTQSSRYLVKRTGEKVFLECVQDMDHENMFWYRQDPGLGLRLIYFSYDVKMKEKGDIPEGYSVSREKKERFSLILESASTNQTSMYLCASSLSDRPNQPQHFGDGTRLSIL.

This clone was recorded only once. The chain employs TRBV5-1 and TRBJ2-1, with TRBD2 as a possible D gene (6 bases). Trimming pared 0 bases from V and 4 bases from J, leaving 20 bases between. CDR3 length equals 18 residues. Germline V gene lookup returns CDR1 SGHRS and CDR2 YFSETQ. CDR3 sequence: CASSLVFSVGREYNEQFF. CDR3 nucleotides: TGCGCCAGCAGCTTGGTCTTTTCTGTCGGGAGAGAATACAATGAGCAGTTCTTC.

The chain is built from TRBV5-1 and TRBJ2-7; D might be TRBD2 (6 bases). CDR3 size: 13 residues. Trimming pared 4 bases from V and 6 bases from J, leaving 14 bases between. Germline CDR1 and CDR2: SGHRS and YFSETQ. The CDR3 region has the DNA TGCGCCAGCAGCGGAGGGCCTAAGGGCGAGCAGTACTTC. It encodes CASSGGPKGEQYF.

On this clone: The same CDR3 also results from other DNA sequences found in this sample. The chain has TRBV5-1 and TRBJ2-5, with no clear D. V was cut by 1 base and J by 1 base, with 2 bases left in between. Germline CDR1 reads SGHRS; CDR2 reads YFSETQ. CDR3 length: 12 amino acids. The CDR3, as DNA: TGCGCCAGCAGCTTGCCCCAAGAGACCCAGTACTTC. It yields the protein CASSLPQETQYF. Full variable domain (remainder filled in from reference TRBV5-1 and TRBJ2-5): KAGVTQTPRYLIKTRGQQVTLSCSPISGHRSVSWYQQTPGQGLQFLFEYFSETQRNKGNFPGRFSGRQFSNSRSEMNVSTLELGDSALYLCASSLPQETQYFGPGTRLLVL.

CDR3 nucleotide sequence: TGTGCCAGCCCCCACGGCGGGGGTATTCCCGGGGAGCTGTTTTTT. This encodes CASPHGGGIPGELFF. The chain joins TRBV5-6 to TRBJ2-2; TRBD2 aligns across 7 bases. V was pared by 7 bases and J by 6 bases, with 12 bases of the junction left unmatched. The CDR3 totals 15 residues. From germline, CDR1 is SGHDT and CDR2 YYEEEE.

The chain recombines TRBV7-2 with TRBJ2-5, with 9 bases lining up with TRBD2. The CDR3 extends over 16 amino acids. V was pared by 0 bases and J by 1 base, with 3 bases of the junction left unmatched. In germline, CDR1 is SGHTA, CDR2 FQGNSA. CDR3 bases: TGTGCCAGCAGCTTAGCGGGCGGGGGGGTCCAAGAGACCCAGTACTTC. Its translation: CASSLAGGGVQETQYF. The variable domain in full, completed from reference TRBV7-2 and TRBJ2-5, reads GAGVSQSPSNKVTEKGKDVELRCDPISGHTALYWYRQSLGQGLEFLIYFQGNSAPDKSGLPSDRFSAERTGGSVSTLTIQRTQQEDSAVYLCASSLAGGGVQETQYFGPGTRLLVL.

The chain carries TRBV6-2 or TRBV6-3 and TRBJ2-5; the D gene is possibly TRBD2 (7 bases). Looked up from germline, CDR1 is MNHEY and CDR2 is SVGEGT. The V end lost 5 bases, the J end lost 5 bases, and 18 bases lay between the germline ends. This CDR3 has 15 residues. CDR3 amino acids: CASSVPRGPGETQYF. In nucleotides, the CDR3 is TGTGCCAGCAGTGTTCCGCGGGGGCCCGGGGAGACCCAGTACTTC.

V and J are TRBV27 and TRBJ2-7; 7 nucleotides agree with TRBD1. Trimming removed 8 bases from V and 4 bases from J; junction bases left unmatched: 5. Per germline, CDR1 MNHEY and CDR2 SMNVEV (reference sequence). The CDR3 totals 12 residues. The CDR3 spells CASWDRVYEQYF. The CDR3 DNA reads TGTGCCAGCTGGGACAGAGTATACGAGCAGTACTTC.